This T cell receptor (beta chain) was sequenced for a study of shared clonotypes between healthy human individuals. CDR3 size: 14 residues. Germline V gives CDR1 LNHDA, CDR2 SQIVND (reference sequence). Trimming cost V 3 bases and J 5 bases, with 13 bases left between them. Measured with immunoSEQ multiplex PCR; TCRdb has only the in-frame clones, and not every one. The sample lists roughly 2.1 million clones, roughly 91% occurring once. Naive CD8 cells, CD45RO-negative and positively selected for CCR7, excluded terminally differentiated effector memory CD45RA+ cells. The receptor's source is a man aged 18 to 35 in good health. Some clones in this sample may be carry-over from other donors' samples. V is TRBV19 and J is TRBJ2-5, with a tentative D call TRBD2 (6 bases). Material for sequencing was naive CD8+ T cells from PBMCs. CDR3 nucleotide sequence: TGTGCCAGTAGTATGGGGACTCCCGCCGAGACCCAGTACTTC. Translated, it gives CASSMGTPAETQYF.